This T cell receptor beta chain appears in the sequencing data of a study of shared clonotypes between healthy human individuals. This CDR3 contains 13 residues. The germline V gene encodes CDR1 SGDLS and CDR2 YYNGEE. V lost 3 bases to trimming and J lost 10 bases, with 16 bases between them. Produced via immunoSEQ multiplex PCR; TCRdb's table is partial and in-frame only. Seen here are a few million clones, around nine tenths observed once, and the top ten hold under 0.15%. This TCR was sampled from a man between 18 and 35 years old in good health. The chain has TRBV9 and TRBJ1-2, with D possibly matching TRBD1 (5 bases). Sequenced: naive CD4+ T cells sorted from blood. Stated subset: CD45RA+ positively selected. The CDR3 DNA reads as TGTGCCAGCAGCGCAGACAGTATTGGAATCTACACCTTC. Its translation: CASSADSIGIYTF.